The clone carrying this T cell receptor beta chain appeared a single time. The record originates from a study of OX40 agonist ivuxolimab in advanced cancers. At the level of the study: Patients got intravenous ivuxolimab at 0.01 to 10 mg/kg every 2 weeks. It was permissible to have had prior anti-PD-1, anti-PD-L1 or anti-CTLA-4 therapy, and approximately 41% had some.

From germline, CDR1 is MDHEN and CDR2 SYDVKM. The length of the CDR3 is 15 residues. The trim removed 3 bases at V and 6 bases at J, leaving 8 bases unmatched. Profiled with immunoSEQ multiplex PCR; TCRdb holds only in-frame clones, not every one. Found here are under 65,000 clones, 80% to 90% of them singletons; the top ten hold more than 9%. Sample: CD4+ or CD8+ T cells sorted from blood, taken in a trial of the OX40 agonist ivuxolimab. This TCR was recovered from an adult with an advanced solid tumor such as melanoma, head and neck, liver or kidney cancer. This chain links TRBV28 with TRBJ2-1; 7 bases match TRBD1. The CDR3 DNA reads TGTGCCAGCAGTTTCGGGGACAGCGGAGTCAATGAGCAGTTCTTC. Its protein is CASSFGDSGVNEQFF.